A single sample is the source of the 11 T cell receptor beta chains below, sequenced in a study of pediatric ulcerative colitis. The rectum was sampled with one to two pinch biopsies at colonoscopy. Clones were read by immunoSEQ multiplex PCR, and TCRdb kept only the in-frame ones, dropping some. Of 20,000 or so clones in the sample, over 60% were seen once. The sequenced material came from gut tissue. These receptors all come from a boy younger than 18 with severe ulcerative colitis.

This chain links TRBV5-1 with TRBJ1-1; D gene ambiguous. The V gene's germline CDR1 is SGHRS and CDR2 YFSETQ. The CDR3 runs to 17 residues. The V and J ends lost 0 bases and 0 bases respectively, with 15 bases between them. CDR3 DNA: TGCGCCAGCAGCTTGGATGGACGGCTGAGCATGAACACTGAAGCTTTCTTT. Translated, it gives CASSLDGRLSMNTEAFF.

This chain uses TRBV6-5 with TRBJ1-2; TRBD1 might be the D (5 bases). The V and J ends lost 1 base and 8 bases respectively, with 17 bases between them. CDR1 is MNHEY, CDR2 SVGAGI, per germline. The CDR3 consists of 15 residues. The CDR3: CASSYLRDRQRGYTF. The CDR3 DNA reads as TGTGCCAGCAGTTACTTAAGGGACCGCCAGAGGGGCTACACCTTC.

V usage is TRBV5-1 and J usage is TRBJ1-3, with D perhaps matching TRBD1 (6 bases). Germline V gene data show CDR1 as SGHRS and CDR2 as YFSETQ. V lost 0 bases, J lost 1 base, and 11 bases lay in between. CDR3 size: 16 residues. The CDR3 sequence is CASSLVGTGSGNTIYF. The DNA of the CDR3 is TGCGCCAGCAGCTTGGTCGGTACAGGGTCTGGAAACACCATATATTTT.

J is TRBJ2-5 and V is TRBV5-6; perhaps TRBD2 as D (7 bases). Germline values: CDR1 SGHDT, CDR2 YYEEEE. The CDR3 runs to 16 residues. V was shortened by 0 bases and J by 5 bases, with 17 bases between the two germline ends. The CDR3 DNA sequence: TGTGCCAGCAGCTTGGCCCCGGGGGGCATTCGGGAGACCCAGTACTTC. This translates into CASSLAPGGIRETQYF.

The chain employs TRBV7-9 and TRBJ2-7; 9 nucleotides line up with TRBD2. Germline CDR1 and CDR2: SEHNR and FQNEAQ (reference sequence). The CDR3 sequence is 14 residues long. The junction had 6 bases not matched to a gene; V was cut back by 5 bases and J by 4 bases. CDR3 nucleotides: TGTGCCAGCAGCCCAGCGGGGGGCGAATACGAGCAGTACTTC. This encodes CASSPAGGEYEQYF.

The rearrangement links TRBV30 to TRBJ2-2, with 10 bases matching TRBD1. CDR3 length: 16 residues. Germline V gene data show CDR1 as GTSNPN and CDR2 as SVGIG (reference sequence). Trimming removed 0 bases from V and 8 bases from J; junction bases left unmatched: 9. The CDR3, as DNA: TGTGCCTGGAGTGTTAGGACAGGGGGTAATGTTGGGGAGCTGTTTTTT. Encoded protein: CAWSVRTGGNVGELFF. Looking up the rest from reference TRBV30 and TRBJ2-2 gives the full variable domain: SQTIHQWPATLVQPVGSPLSLECTVEGTSNPNLYWYRQAAGRGLQLLFYSVGIGQISSEVPQNLSASRPQDRQFILSSKKLLLSDSGFYLCAWSVRTGGNVGELFFGEGSRLTVL.

The chain uses TRBV28 and TRBJ1-1; D call uncertain. The CDR3 covers 13 residues. Per the germline V gene, CDR1 is MDHEN and CDR2 is SYDVKM. Trimming took 2 bases from V and 8 from J, leaving 12 bases between them. This CDR3 is CASSLPLATEAFF. The CDR3 bases are TGTGCCAGCAGTTTACCGCTTGCAACCGAAGCTTTCTTT. Drawing the rest from reference TRBV28 and TRBJ1-1, the complete variable domain is DVKVTQSSRYLVKRTGEKVFLECVQDMDHENMFWYRQDPGLGLRLIYFSYDVKMKEKGDIPEGYSVSREKKERFSLILESASTNQTSMYLCASSLPLATEAFFGQGTRLTVV.

The chain has TRBV30 and TRBJ2-7; D may be TRBD1 (6 bases). This CDR3 comprises 14 residues. Germline V gives CDR1 GTSNPN, CDR2 SVGIG (reference sequence). Trimming took 5 bases from V and 1 from J, leaving 15 bases between them. CDR3 sequence: CAWGSKGTSYEQYF. Here the CDR3 DNA reads TGTGCCTGGGGCAGCAAGGGGACATCCTACGAGCAGTACTTC.

The chain couples TRBV9 to TRBJ2-5; unclear D gene. The V end was cut by 3 bases, the J end by 10 bases, with 16 bases between. The CDR3 is 13 amino acids. CDR1 SGDLS and CDR2 YYNGEE come from the germline V gene. DNA of the CDR3: TGTGCCAGCAGCGCGAGCCCCCAAGCTGACCAGTACTTC. Its protein product is CASSASPQADQYF.

J is TRBJ2-7 and V is TRBV10-3, with a tentative D call TRBD2 (5 bases). Germline V gene data show CDR1 as ENHRY and CDR2 as SYGVKD. The CDR3 runs to 12 residues. The V and J ends lost 7 bases and 2 bases respectively, with 9 bases between them. In DNA form, the CDR3 reads TGTGCCATCATGGGGAGAGCCTACGAGCAGTACTTC. It specifies CAIMGRAYEQYF.

This rearrangement joins TRBV6-6 to TRBJ1-1; no clear D. Trimming shortened V by 6 bases and J by 8 bases, and 10 bases separated the two germline ends. The CDR3 totals 11 residues. Germline assignment: CDR1 MNHNY and CDR2 SVGAGI (reference sequence). The CDR3 sequence: CASRRASEAFF. The DNA of the CDR3 is TGTGCCAGCAGGCGGGCCTCCGAAGCTTTCTTT.